What follows are 8 T cell receptor beta chains derived from one specimen sequenced in a study of radiation and T cells in renal cell carcinoma. The time point was: blood 4 weeks post-SBRT, at nephrectomy. As for treatment: 15 Gy SBRT to primary tumor, nephrectomy 4 weeks later. Sequencing was performed with immunoSEQ multiplex PCR; in TCRdb, only in-frame clones are kept and a portion is missing. The sample yields 130,000 to 150,000 clones, 65% to 90% seen once. Sequencing was performed on blood, taken from a patient whose treatment included radiotherapy and nephrectomy. These TCRs come from a woman between 50 and 59 years old with renal cell carcinoma.

V usage is TRBV29-1 and J usage is TRBJ1-1; D unresolved. There are 13 residues in the CDR3. Trimming removed 4 bases at V and 4 bases at J, with 13 bases between. Germline values: CDR1 SQVTM, CDR2 ANQGSEA. CDR3 in DNA: TGCAGCGTTGCACACCGGCTTGGCACTGAAGCTTTCTTT. Its translation is CSVAHRLGTEAFF.

With respect to this clone: A read error may account for a junction end that differs from germline. This chain connects TRBV5-1 to TRBJ1-1; tentatively, D is TRBD1 (6 bases). The length of the CDR3 is 13 residues. Germline-derived CDR1 and CDR2 are SGHRS and YFSETQ. The CDR3 region is CASSLGAGTEAFF. The CDR3 region has the DNA TGCGCCAGCAGTTTGGGGGCCGGCACTGAAGCTTTCTTT. Full variable domain (missing parts from reference TRBV5-1 and TRBJ1-1): KAGVTQTPRYLIKTRGQQVTLSCSPISGHRSVSWYQQTPGQGLQFLFEYFSETQRNKGNFPGRFSGRQFSNSRSEMNVSTLELGDSALYLCASSLGAGTEAFFGQGTRLTVV.

The CDR3: CASSLGQGARYEQYF. For the CDR3, the DNA is TGTGCCAGCAGCTTGGGGCAGGGGGCGCGTTACGAGCAGTACTTC. J is TRBJ2-7 and V is TRBV5-4, with 8 bases matching TRBD1. V dropped 0 bases and J dropped 4; count of bases not matched to a gene: 6. Germline V gives CDR1 SGHNT, CDR2 YYREEE (reference sequence). The CDR3 runs to 15 residues.

This chain joins TRBV15 and TRBJ2-3; 10 bases align to TRBD2. V shed 0 bases, J shed 0 bases, and the junction held 6 bases outside the gene matches. CDR1 LNHNV and CDR2 YYDKDF come from the germline V gene (reference sequence). The CDR3 totals 18 residues. The CDR3 protein is CATSRDSSGGFSTDTQYF. The CDR3 DNA sequence: TGTGCCACCAGCAGAGATTCTAGCGGGGGATTTAGCACAGATACGCAGTATTTT.

The chain carries TRBV19 and TRBJ1-5, with TRBD1 as a possible D gene (5 bases). This CDR3 has 16 residues. The germline CDR1 and CDR2 sequences are LNHDA and SQIVND (reference sequence). V was trimmed by 5 bases and J by 1 base, leaving 15 bases between them. CDR3 coding DNA: TGTGCCAGTAGTCCCTCTAGGGGACGGAGCAATCAGCCCCAGCATTTT. Translated: CASSPSRGRSNQPQHF. Filled out from reference TRBV19 and TRBJ1-5, the complete variable domain reads DGGITQSPKYLFRKEGQNVTLSCEQNLNHDAMYWYRQDPGQGLRLIYYSQIVNDFQKGDIAEGYSVSREKKESFPLTVTSAQKNPTAFYLCASSPSRGRSNQPQHFGDGTRLSIL.

The J gene is TRBJ2-7, the V gene TRBV7-2, with D perhaps given as TRBD1 or TRBD2 (5 bases each). V gave up 5 bases and J gave up 7 bases, with 18 bases separating them. Germline loops: CDR1 SGHTA, CDR2 FQGNSA. This CDR3 has 14 residues. The DNA of the CDR3 is TGTGCCAGCAGCCGATTCTCAGGGACCGGTGAGCAGTACTTC. It is translated as CASSRFSGTGEQYF.

The CDR3 bases are TGTGCCAGCAGTGTATGGACAGACAGGGTCTTACGGTGGCAGCCCCAGCATTTT. This codes for CASSVWTDRVLRWQPQHF. V gene TRBV6-4 combines with J gene TRBJ1-5; TRBD1 agrees at 7 bases. V dropped 4 bases and J dropped 7; count of bases not matched to a gene: 19. The CDR3 spans 18 residues. The V gene's germline CDR1 is MRHNA and CDR2 SNTAGT.

The chain carries TRBV7-9 and TRBJ1-4; unclear D gene. The CDR3 extends over 16 amino acids. The ends were cut back, 4 bases at V and 5 bases at J, with 17 bases in the middle. CDR1 is SEHNR and CDR2 is FQNEAQ in the germline V gene (reference sequence). CDR3 coding DNA: TGTGCCAGCAGCTCGAACTCTTTCCGCGGCAATGAAAAACTGTTTTTT. Translating it yields CASSSNSFRGNEKLFF.